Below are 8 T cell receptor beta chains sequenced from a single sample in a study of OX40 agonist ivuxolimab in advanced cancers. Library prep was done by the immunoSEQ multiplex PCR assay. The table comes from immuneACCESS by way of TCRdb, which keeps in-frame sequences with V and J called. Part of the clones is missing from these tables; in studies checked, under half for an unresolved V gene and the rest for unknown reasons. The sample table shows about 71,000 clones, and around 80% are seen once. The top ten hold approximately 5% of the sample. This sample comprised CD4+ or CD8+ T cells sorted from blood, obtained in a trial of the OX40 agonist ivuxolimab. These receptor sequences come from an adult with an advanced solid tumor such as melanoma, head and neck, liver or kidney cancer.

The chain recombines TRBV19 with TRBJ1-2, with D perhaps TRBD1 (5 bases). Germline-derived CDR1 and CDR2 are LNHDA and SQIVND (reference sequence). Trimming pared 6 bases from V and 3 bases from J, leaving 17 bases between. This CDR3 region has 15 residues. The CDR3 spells CASREHRSVDYGYTF. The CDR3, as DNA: TGTGCCAGTAGGGAACACAGGAGCGTGGACTATGGCTACACCTTC. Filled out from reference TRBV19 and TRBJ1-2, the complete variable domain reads DGGITQSPKYLFRKEGQNVTLSCEQNLNHDAMYWYRQDPGQGLRLIYYSQIVNDFQKGDIAEGYSVSREKKESFPLTVTSAQKNPTAFYLCASREHRSVDYGYTFGSGTRLTVV.

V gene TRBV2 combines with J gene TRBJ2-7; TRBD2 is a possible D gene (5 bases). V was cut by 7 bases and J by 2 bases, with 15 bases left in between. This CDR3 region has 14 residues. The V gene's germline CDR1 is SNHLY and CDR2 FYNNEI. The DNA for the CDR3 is TGTGCCAGCACCCGGGGATTTCGGACCTACGAGCAGTACTTC. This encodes CASTRGFRTYEQYF.

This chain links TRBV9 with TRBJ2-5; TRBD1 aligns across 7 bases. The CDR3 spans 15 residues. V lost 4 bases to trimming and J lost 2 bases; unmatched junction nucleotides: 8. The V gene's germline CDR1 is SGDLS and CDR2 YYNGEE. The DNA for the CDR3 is TGTGCCAGCAGCCAACCCGGGACAGCTCAAGAGACCCAGTACTTC. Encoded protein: CASSQPGTAQETQYF.

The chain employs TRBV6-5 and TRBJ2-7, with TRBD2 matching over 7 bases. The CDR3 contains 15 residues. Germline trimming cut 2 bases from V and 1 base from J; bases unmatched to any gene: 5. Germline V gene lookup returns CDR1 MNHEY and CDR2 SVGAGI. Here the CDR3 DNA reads TGTGCCAGCAGTTACGGCCCTAGCGGATCCTACGAGCAGTACTTC. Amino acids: CASSYGPSGSYEQYF.

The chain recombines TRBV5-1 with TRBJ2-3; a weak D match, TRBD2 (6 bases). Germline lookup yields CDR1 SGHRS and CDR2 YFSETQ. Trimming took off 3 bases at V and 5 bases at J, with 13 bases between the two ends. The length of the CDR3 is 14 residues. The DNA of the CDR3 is TGCGCCAGCAGCTGGGGTCAGGGAGGAGATACGCAGTATTTT. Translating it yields CASSWGQGGDTQYF.

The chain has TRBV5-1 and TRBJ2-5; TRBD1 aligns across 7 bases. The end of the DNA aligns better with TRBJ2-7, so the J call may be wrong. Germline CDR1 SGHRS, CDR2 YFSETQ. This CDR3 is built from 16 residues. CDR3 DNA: TGCGCCAGCAGCTTGGCGCAACAGGGGAGCTCCTACGAGCAGTACTTC. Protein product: CASSLAQQGSSYEQYF.

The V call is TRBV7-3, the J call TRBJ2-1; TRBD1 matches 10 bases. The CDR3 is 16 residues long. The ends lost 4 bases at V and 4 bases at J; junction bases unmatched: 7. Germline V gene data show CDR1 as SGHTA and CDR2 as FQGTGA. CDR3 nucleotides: TGTGCCAGCAGCTCCTCGACAGGGGGCTTTTACAATGAGCAGTTCTTC. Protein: CASSSSTGGFYNEQFF.

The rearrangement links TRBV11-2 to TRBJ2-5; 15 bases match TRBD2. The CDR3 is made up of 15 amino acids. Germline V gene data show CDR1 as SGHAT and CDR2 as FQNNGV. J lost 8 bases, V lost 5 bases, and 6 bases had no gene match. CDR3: CASSLGLAGGQTQYF. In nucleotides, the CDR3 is TGTGCCAGCAGCCTGGGACTAGCGGGGGGACAAACCCAGTACTTC.